In this sample, the clone carrying this T cell receptor (beta chain) turned up a few times. Thyroid surgery had not been preceded by any treatment in any patient. This specimen comes from a study of metastatic and nonmetastatic thyroid tumors. Across the study: Repertoires of blood and of tissue (tumor or nodule) from malignant and benign thyroid patients were compared.

How the authors handled the data: For papillary thyroid cancer, a distant-metastasis classifier was constructed from CDR3 differences observed across clinicopathological groups. TCRdb reanalyzed the PCR reads with MiXCR. What appears here as the V and J calls and clone size reflects TCRdb's work, not the paper's. The sample has around 19,000 clones; just over 35% are singletons. In germline, CDR1 is MNHEY, CDR2 SVGEGT. The length of the CDR3 is 14 residues. Trimming at V came to 6 bases and at J to 9 bases, leaving 8 bases not matched to a gene. The sequence was obtained from a female donor with papillary thyroid cancer or a benign thyroid nodule (not recorded which). Some clones in this sample may be carry-over from other donors' samples. The specimen was tumor tissue. This sequence joins TRBV6-2 or TRBV6-3 and TRBJ1-6, with 7 bases fitting TRBD1. The CDR3 DNA is TGTGCCAGCAGCCACCCAGGGGGGGGTTCACCCCTCCACTTT. Protein product: CASSHPGGGSPLHF.